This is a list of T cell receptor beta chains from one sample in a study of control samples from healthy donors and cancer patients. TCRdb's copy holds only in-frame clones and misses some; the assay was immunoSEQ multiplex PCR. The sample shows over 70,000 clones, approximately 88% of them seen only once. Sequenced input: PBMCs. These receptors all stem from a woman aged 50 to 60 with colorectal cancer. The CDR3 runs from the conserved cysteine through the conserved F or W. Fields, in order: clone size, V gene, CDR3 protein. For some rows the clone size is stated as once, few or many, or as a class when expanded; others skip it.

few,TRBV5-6,CASSLAGGYGYTF
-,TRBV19,CASSPGTYGYTF
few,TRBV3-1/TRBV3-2,CASSQSGGNTEAFF
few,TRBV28,CASKTPPGGNEKLFF
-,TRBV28,CASSLNRYGYTF
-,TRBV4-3,CASSQVLASDTQYF
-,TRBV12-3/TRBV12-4,CASNQQGPTEAFF
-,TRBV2,CASSEALLAGAKLETQYF
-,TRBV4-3,CASSQDGWTGGTNQPQHF
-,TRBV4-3,CASSQDRGVGGPNEQFF
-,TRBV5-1,CASSPTDSYNEQFF
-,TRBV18,CASSPNQETQYF
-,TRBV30,CAWSKYSGNTIYF
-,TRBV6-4,CASSRWASGTTGELFF
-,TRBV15,CATSRDRGSVSTDTQYF
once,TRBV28,CASSYTGATRTNTEAFF
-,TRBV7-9,CASSLGTGKAGELFF
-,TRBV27,CASSPQGTVGEVTQYF
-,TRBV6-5,CASSLYREDGYTF
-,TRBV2,CASSDRRLARETQYF
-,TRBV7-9,CASSPQAVGQAEKLFF
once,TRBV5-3,CARSLGVSEETQYF
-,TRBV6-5,CASSLTSGGSNEQFF
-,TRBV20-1,CSGSSNREAFF
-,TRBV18,CASSPTGYDYNSPLHF
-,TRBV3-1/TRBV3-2,CASSGHRARGDNEQFF
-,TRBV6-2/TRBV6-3,CASSKPGQGWETQYF